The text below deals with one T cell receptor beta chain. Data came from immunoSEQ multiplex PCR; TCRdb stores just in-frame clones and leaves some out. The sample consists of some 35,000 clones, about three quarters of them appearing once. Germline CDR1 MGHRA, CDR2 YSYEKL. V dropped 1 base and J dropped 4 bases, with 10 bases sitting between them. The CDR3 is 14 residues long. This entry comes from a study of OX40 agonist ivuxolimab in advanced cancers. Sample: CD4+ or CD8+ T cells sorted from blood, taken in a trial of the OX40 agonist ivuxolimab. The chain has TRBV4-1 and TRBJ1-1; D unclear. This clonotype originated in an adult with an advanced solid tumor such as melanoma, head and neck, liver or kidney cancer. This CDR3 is CASSQVGSGTEAFF. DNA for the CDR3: TGCGCCAGCAGCCAAGTTGGGAGTGGCACTGAAGCTTTCTTT.